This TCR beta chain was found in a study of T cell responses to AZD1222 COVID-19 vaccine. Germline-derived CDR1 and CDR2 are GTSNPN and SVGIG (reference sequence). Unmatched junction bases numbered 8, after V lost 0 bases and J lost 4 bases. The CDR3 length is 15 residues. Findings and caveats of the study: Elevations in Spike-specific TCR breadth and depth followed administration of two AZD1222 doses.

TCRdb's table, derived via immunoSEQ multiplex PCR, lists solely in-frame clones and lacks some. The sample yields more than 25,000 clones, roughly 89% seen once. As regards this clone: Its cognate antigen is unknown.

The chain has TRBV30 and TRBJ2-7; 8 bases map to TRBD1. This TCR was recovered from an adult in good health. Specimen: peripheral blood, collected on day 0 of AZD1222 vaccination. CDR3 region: CAWSVSTGAQYEQYF. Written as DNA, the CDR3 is TGTGCCTGGAGTGTATCGACAGGGGCCCAATACGAGCAGTACTTC.